The TCR beta chain under discussion was sequenced for a study of cytomegalovirus exposure and HLA in healthy donors. Every donor was a healthy person donating bone marrow. Both 60 Vbeta primers and 13 Jbeta primers went into the PCR. The assay was immunoSEQ multiplex PCR, and TCRdb's table has in-frame clones only and misses some. The profile shows approximately 170,000 clones, around 62% of them singletons. The CDR3 runs to 11 residues. Germline V gene sequence: CDR1 MGHDK, CDR2 SYGVNS. Concerning this clone: Compared with germline, one end of the junction differs, possibly owing to a read error.

This clonotype originated in a man in his forties in good health and CMV-seronegative. The chain employs TRBV25-1 and TRBJ1-2; D is unclear. The sample taken for sequencing was PBMCs. The CDR3 sequence is CASSENYGYTF. In DNA form, the CDR3 reads TGTGCCAGCAGTGAGAACTATGGCTACACCTTT.